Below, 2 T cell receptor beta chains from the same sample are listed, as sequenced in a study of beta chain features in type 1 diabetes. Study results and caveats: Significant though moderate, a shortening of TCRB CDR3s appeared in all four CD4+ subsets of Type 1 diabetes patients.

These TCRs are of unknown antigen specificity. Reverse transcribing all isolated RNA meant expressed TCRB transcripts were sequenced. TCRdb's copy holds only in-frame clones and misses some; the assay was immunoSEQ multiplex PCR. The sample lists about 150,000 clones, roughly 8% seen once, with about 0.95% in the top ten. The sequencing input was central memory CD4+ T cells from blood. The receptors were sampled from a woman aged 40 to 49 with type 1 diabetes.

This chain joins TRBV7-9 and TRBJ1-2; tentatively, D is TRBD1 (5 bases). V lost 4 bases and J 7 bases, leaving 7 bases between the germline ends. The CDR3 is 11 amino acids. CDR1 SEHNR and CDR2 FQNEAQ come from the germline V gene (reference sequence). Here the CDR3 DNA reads TGTGCCAGCAGCTCCGGGGGTGGCTACACCTTC. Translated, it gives CASSSGGGYTF. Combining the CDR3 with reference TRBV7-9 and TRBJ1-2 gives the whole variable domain DTGVSQNPRHKITKRGQNVTFRCDPISEHNRLYWYRQTLGQGPEFLTYFQNEAQLEKSRLLSDRFSAERPKGSFSTLEIQRTEQGDSAMYLCASSSGGGYTFGSGTRLTVV.

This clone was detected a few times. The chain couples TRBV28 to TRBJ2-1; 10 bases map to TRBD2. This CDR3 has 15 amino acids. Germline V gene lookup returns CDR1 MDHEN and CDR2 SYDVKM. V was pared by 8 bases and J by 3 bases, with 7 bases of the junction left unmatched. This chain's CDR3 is CASLSGRGGYNEQFF. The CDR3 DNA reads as TGTGCCAGCCTAAGCGGGAGGGGAGGCTACAATGAGCAGTTCTTC.